One sample yielded the 21 T cell receptor beta chains listed below, sequenced in a study of PD-1 blockade in mismatch repair-deficient tumors. Only in-frame clones appear in the TCRdb table, and some are missing; sequencing was by immunoSEQ multiplex PCR. The sample yields about 34,000 clones, over 80% seen once. This specimen consisted of PBMCs, obtained around 6 weeks after starting pembrolizumab. These receptors were collected from an adult with mismatch repair-deficient cancer.

The chain employs TRBV28 and TRBJ2-5, with a weak D call TRBD1 (5 bases). The CDR3 runs 15 residues. Trimming cost V 5 bases and J 5 bases, with 18 bases left between them. Germline V gene lookup returns CDR1 MDHEN and CDR2 SYDVKM. The CDR3 region is CASSLPQGARETQYF. The CDR3 DNA reads TGTGCCAGCAGTCTCCCCCAGGGCGCCAGGGAGACCCAGTACTTC.

V and J are TRBV30 and TRBJ1-4, with D possibly TRBD1 on 5 matching bases. The CDR3 is 14 amino acids. Germline V CDR1 and CDR2: GTSNPN, SVGIG (reference sequence). With 8 bases removed from V and 4 bases from J, the gap between germline ends came to 17 bases. CDR3 loop: CAGTTRVRNEKLFF. The CDR3, as DNA: TGTGCCGGAACGACCAGGGTCCGTAATGAAAAACTGTTTTTT.

The rearrangement uses TRBV27 and TRBJ2-3, with 7 nucleotides matching TRBD2. The CDR3 has 20 residues. The V segment lost 4 bases and the J segment 2 bases; nucleotides outside the gene matches: 21. Per the germline V gene, CDR1 is MNHEY and CDR2 is SMNVEV (reference sequence). The DNA for the CDR3 is TGTGCCAGCAGTTCACTCCTACCTCGACTAGCCTCCTATACCACAGATACGCAGTATTTT. This gives the protein CASSSLLPRLASYTTDTQYF.

CDR3 amino acids: CASRGDSRATEAFF. The CDR3 bases are TGTGCCAGCAGGGGGGACTCCCGGGCCACTGAAGCTTTCTTT. J is TRBJ1-1 and V is TRBV2, with D possibly matching TRBD1 (5 bases). Germline V CDR1 and CDR2: SNHLY, FYNNEI. The CDR3 is made up of 14 amino acids. Deletions cut 6 bases from V and 4 bases from J, with 15 bases between.

This clone was counted a few times. The V gene is TRBV6-4, the J gene TRBJ2-7; 8 nucleotides match TRBD1. The V gene end was trimmed by 0 bases and the J gene end by 5 bases; junction bases not matched to a gene: 0. The CDR3 is made up of 13 amino acids. Germline CDR1 MRHNA, CDR2 SNTAGT. This CDR3 is CASSDSDRDEQYF. The CDR3, as DNA: TGTGCCAGCAGTGACTCGGACAGGGACGAGCAGTACTTC.

The chain links TRBV19 to TRBJ1-3; TRBD1 might be the D (6 bases). Per germline, CDR1 LNHDA and CDR2 SQIVND (reference sequence). Trimming took off 7 bases at V and 3 bases at J, with 19 bases between the two ends. CDR3 length: 16 residues. The CDR3 DNA sequence: TGTGCCAGTAAATACTCCGGGACAACTGATGGAAACACCATATATTTT. It yields the protein CASKYSGTTDGNTIYF.

This clone was observed a few times. The genes are TRBV5-6 and TRBJ1-1; a possible D gene is TRBD1 (5 bases). This CDR3 has 13 residues. V lost 2 bases and J 3 bases, leaving 8 bases between the germline ends. Germline CDR1 is SGHDT and CDR2 is YYEEEE. The CDR3 nucleotides are TGTGCCAGCAGCTTAGTAGGGGACACTGAAGCTTTCTTT. As protein: CASSLVGDTEAFF.

V usage is TRBV15 and J usage is TRBJ1-1, with 7 positions matching TRBD1. Germline V lookup: CDR1 LNHNV, CDR2 YYDKDF (reference sequence). Losses at the gene ends were 7 bases for V and 0 bases for J; bases not matched to a gene: 14. The CDR3 runs to 17 residues. Written as DNA, the CDR3 is TGTGCCACCAACAGGGACAGCAGTCCGTTTTTGAACACTGAAGCTTTCTTT. It is translated as CATNRDSSPFLNTEAFF.

The chain is built from TRBV11-3 and TRBJ1-1, with TRBD1 matching over 12 bases. This CDR3 is 18 amino acids long. From germline, CDR1 is SGHNT and CDR2 YENEEA. The junction had 10 bases not matched to a gene; V was cut back by 5 bases and J by 0 bases. DNA for the CDR3: TGTGCCAGCAGCGACCCTCGGGACAGGGGGCAGGTGAACACTGAAGCTTTCTTT. Its protein product is CASSDPRDRGQVNTEAFF.

J is TRBJ2-1 and V is TRBV7-3; D is possibly TRBD2 (8 bases). The CDR3 has 15 amino acids. Between the trimmed V and J ends, which lost 11 bases and 9 bases, there was a span of 26 bases. CDR1 SGHTA and CDR2 FQGTGA come from the germline V gene. Here the CDR3 DNA reads TGTGCCTGTCAGGGGGAAGCGGGGGTGGGTTTTGAGCAGTTCTTC. This codes for CACQGEAGVGFEQFF.

The rearrangement joins TRBV6-5 to TRBJ2-7; D is ambiguous. Per the germline V gene, CDR1 is MNHEY and CDR2 is SVGAGI. The V end lost 11 bases, the J end lost 6 bases, and 17 bases lay between the germline ends. The CDR3 has 12 amino acids. CDR3 in amino acids: CASSKSIGEQYF. CDR3 DNA sequence: TGTGCCTCCTCTAAGTCTATCGGCGAGCAGTACTTC.

The chain joins TRBV9 to TRBJ1-4; a possible D gene is TRBD1 (6 bases). This CDR3 contains 17 residues. In germline, CDR1 is SGDLS, CDR2 YYNGEE. V was trimmed by 3 bases and J by 7 bases, leaving 22 bases between them. CDR3 sequence reads: CASSAPGRGGTGEKLFF. The DNA for the CDR3 is TGTGCCAGCAGCGCCCCCGGAAGGGGGGGCACGGGTGAAAAACTGTTTTTT.

V and J are TRBV21-1 and TRBJ2-7; the table calls TRBD2, which could not be checked here. TRBV21-1 is listed as a pseudogene. The CDR3 length is 18 residues. CDR3: CASSKPLGGRPLSYEQYF. DNA of the CDR3: TGTGCCAGCAGCAAGCCACTGGGCGGGAGGCCACTCTCCTACGAGCAGTACTTC.

The rearrangement links TRBV9 to TRBJ2-1, with 13 bases that match TRBD2. With V trimmed by 3 bases and J by 7 bases, 10 bases remained unmatched. Germline CDR1 and CDR2: SGDLS and YYNGEE. The CDR3 sequence is 17 residues long. CDR3 residues: CASSGGVGTSGINEQFF. DNA for the CDR3: TGTGCCAGCAGCGGAGGGGTAGGGACTAGCGGGATAAATGAGCAGTTCTTC.

This rearrangement joins TRBV18 to TRBJ2-1, with TRBD1 matching 7 bases. The J segment lost 0 bases and the V segment lost 3 bases, leaving 11 bases of the junction unmatched. Germline lookup yields CDR1 KGHSH and CDR2 LQKENI. CDR3 length: 18 amino acids. CDR3 sequence: CASSPRSTGVSSYNEQFF. CDR3 nucleotide sequence: TGTGCCAGCTCACCTAGGTCCACAGGGGTCAGCTCCTACAATGAGCAGTTCTTC.

The V call is TRBV7-2, the J call TRBJ2-7, with a tentative D call TRBD2 (6 bases). Germline values: CDR1 SGHTA, CDR2 FQGNSA. The CDR3 contains 12 residues. V was shortened by 1 base and J by 10 bases, with 11 bases between the two germline ends. The CDR3 region has the DNA TGTGCCAGCAGCTTAGTGGGGGGTTTTCAGTACTTC. It encodes CASSLVGGFQYF.

V usage is TRBV19 and J usage is TRBJ2-7; TRBD1 matches 7 bases. After removal of 6 bases from V and 6 bases from J, the junction contained 11 bases not matched to a gene. This CDR3 region has 14 residues. Germline lookup yields CDR1 LNHDA and CDR2 SQIVND (reference sequence). This CDR3 reads CASRGPLNRGEQYF. As DNA, the CDR3 is TGTGCCAGTAGGGGACCTCTTAACAGGGGCGAGCAGTACTTC.

V gene TRBV28 combines with J gene TRBJ1-6; possible D gene TRBD1, 5 bases. There are 19 residues in the CDR3. With 2 bases removed from V and 3 bases from J, the gap between germline ends came to 20 bases. CDR1 is MDHEN, CDR2 SYDVKM, per germline. CDR3 sequence (DNA): TGTGCCAGCAGTTTAAGGCCCCCCGGGGGAGTCCTCTATAATTCACCCCTCCACTTT. Its protein product is CASSLRPPGGVLYNSPLHF.

The chain is built from TRBV7-9 and TRBJ2-2; TRBD1 might be the D (6 bases). Germline CDR1 SEHNR, CDR2 FQNEAQ (reference sequence). The V and J ends lost 0 bases and 1 base respectively, with 6 bases between them. This CDR3 comprises 15 residues. CDR3 DNA: TGTGCCAGCAGCTTAGCCAGGGGGAACACCGGGGAGCTGTTTTTT. Protein product: CASSLARGNTGELFF.

DNA of the CDR3: TGCAGCGTTGGGGCAGGAACCGGGGAGCTGTTTTTT. Encoded protein: CSVGAGTGELFF. The chain employs TRBV29-1 and TRBJ2-2; unclear D gene. Deletions cut 4 bases from V and 5 bases from J, with 8 bases between. The CDR3 has 12 amino acids. In germline, CDR1 is SQVTM, CDR2 ANQGSEA.

The chain joins TRBV5-5 to TRBJ1-5; no reliable D call. Trimming removed 1 base at V and 1 base at J, with 12 bases between. The CDR3 extends over 16 amino acids. Germline loops: CDR1 SGHKS, CDR2 YYEKEE (reference sequence). CDR3: CASSLFTFTSNQPQHF. In DNA form, the CDR3 reads TGTGCCAGCAGCTTGTTTACATTCACGAGCAATCAGCCCCAGCATTTT.